One and the same sample provided the 21 T cell receptor beta chains below, sequenced in a study of graft-versus-host responses after intestinal transplantation. Their recognized antigens are unknown. Method: immunoSEQ multiplex PCR; TCRdb's copy keeps in-frame clones and lacks some. The table includes about 89,000 clones, 80% to 95% detected once. Sequenced material: unstimulated CD4+ T cells sorted from spleen or lymph node cells, taken before intestinal transplant. Receptor source: a human donor who received an intestinal transplant.

This clone occurred once. This chain uses TRBV6-6 with TRBJ1-1, with 11 bases matching TRBD1. Germline CDR1 reads MNHNY; CDR2 reads SVGAGI (reference sequence). Germline trimming cut 4 bases from V and 4 bases from J; bases unmatched to any gene: 8. This CDR3 contains 16 residues. In DNA form, the CDR3 reads TGTGCCAGCAGTTTCAGCACCGGGACAGGGGGCACTGAAGCTTTCTTT. Translated, it gives CASSFSTGTGGTEAFF.

The rearrangement uses TRBV11-3 and TRBJ2-3; D remains unclear. Germline V lookup: CDR1 SGHNT, CDR2 YENEEA. V was trimmed by 5 bases and J by 3 bases, leaving 9 bases between them. This CDR3 region has 13 residues. The CDR3 coding sequence is TGTGCCAGCAGCCTTCGAAGGACAGATACGCAGTATTTT. This encodes CASSLRRTDTQYF.

The table lists this clone with a count of one. The V gene is TRBV6-1, the J gene TRBJ1-3, with a tentative D call TRBD1 (5 bases). Trimming took off 5 bases at V and 2 bases at J, with 10 bases between the two ends. The V gene's germline CDR1 is MNHNS and CDR2 SASEGT. This CDR3 region has 14 residues. CDR3 amino acids: CASSQTVTGNTIYF. Here the CDR3 DNA reads TGTGCCAGCAGTCAGACAGTGACTGGAAACACCATATATTTT.

The chain is built from TRBV10-2 and TRBJ2-2; TRBD2 agrees at 8 bases. The germline V gene has CDR1 WSHSY and CDR2 SAAADI. The CDR3 loop spans 15 amino acids. The V segment lost 2 bases and the J segment 5 bases; nucleotides outside the gene matches: 4. The CDR3, as DNA: TGCGCCAGCAGTGAGAGGCCTAGCGGGACCGGGGAGCTGTTTTTT. It is translated as CASSERPSGTGELFF.

The genes are TRBV29-1 and TRBJ2-1, with 7 nucleotides matching TRBD1. The CDR3 runs to 12 residues. With V trimmed by 6 bases and J by 9 bases, 8 bases remained unmatched. CDR1 is SQVTM and CDR2 is ANQGSEA in the germline V gene. CDR3 coding DNA: TGCAGCGTAGGAGACAGGGACGGTGAGCAGTTCTTC. Translating gives CSVGDRDGEQFF.

The chain uses TRBV9 and TRBJ2-1; the D gene is possibly TRBD2 (5 bases). There are 15 residues in the CDR3. Trimming cost V 3 bases and J 5 bases, with 15 bases left between them. The V gene's germline CDR1 is SGDLS and CDR2 YYNGEE. Here the CDR3 reads CASSGGLTYDNEQFF. The CDR3 nucleotides are TGTGCCAGCAGCGGCGGACTGACATATGACAATGAGCAGTTCTTC. The complete variable domain, with remaining parts taken from reference TRBV9 and TRBJ2-1, reads DSGVTQTPKHLITATGQRVTLRCSPRSGDLSVYWYQQSLDQGLQFLIQYYNGEERAKGNILERFSAQQFPDLHSELNLSSLELGDSALYFCASSGGLTYDNEQFFGPGTRLTVL.

The chain links TRBV6-1 to TRBJ2-7; 7 bases match TRBD1. CDR3 length: 14 amino acids. V gave up 6 bases and J gave up 3 bases; unmatched junction bases: 8. Germline-derived CDR1 and CDR2 are MNHNS and SASEGT. The CDR3 DNA sequence: TGTGCCAGCAGGAGCACAGGGGAAGTCTACGAGCAGTACTTC. This codes for CASRSTGEVYEQYF.

The J gene is TRBJ2-5, the V gene TRBV6-6, with a weak D call TRBD1 (6 bases). Germline V CDR1 and CDR2: MNHNY, SVGAGI (reference sequence). V was pared by 7 bases and J by 5 bases, with 17 bases between. This CDR3 has 14 amino acids. CDR3 protein: CASTLGWGRETQYF. The CDR3 nucleotides are TGTGCCAGCACCTTAGGGTGGGGGCGGGAGACCCAGTACTTC.

The gene calls are TRBV5-4 and TRBJ2-1; 9 positions match TRBD2. The germline V gene encodes CDR1 SGHNT and CDR2 YYREEE (reference sequence). Losses at the gene ends were 5 bases for V and 7 bases for J; bases not matched to a gene: 7. The CDR3 consists of 14 residues. CDR3 sequence (DNA): TGTGCCAGCAGGGGGGGACTAGCAGGTAATGAGCAGTTCTTC. It specifies CASRGGLAGNEQFF.

The chain recombines TRBV5-5 with TRBJ1-3; D unclear. V lost 2 bases and J 0 bases, leaving 12 bases between the germline ends. Germline V lookup: CDR1 SGHKS, CDR2 YYEKEE (reference sequence). This CDR3 has 16 residues. Here the CDR3 DNA reads TGTGCCAGCAGCTTATATTACGGGAGCTCTGGAAACACCATATATTTT. Its translation is CASSLYYGSSGNTIYF.

CDR3: CASSPTGTLLFF. The CDR3 DNA sequence: TGTGCCAGCAGTCCGACCGGCACTCTTCTGTTCTTC. The rearrangement links TRBV14 to TRBJ2-1; D is unclear. This CDR3 has 12 amino acids. Germline V gives CDR1 SGHDN, CDR2 FVKESK. Trimming removed 6 bases at V and 15 bases at J, with 18 bases between.

The chain couples TRBV7-8 to TRBJ2-3, with 10 bases that match TRBD2. The CDR3 covers 16 residues. V dropped 2 bases and J dropped 5; count of bases not matched to a gene: 7. Germline CDR1 reads SGHVS; CDR2 reads FQNEAQ. CDR3 DNA: TGTGCCAGCAGCTTAAGAACTAGCGGGGCGAGAGATACGCAGTATTTT. Protein sequence: CASSLRTSGARDTQYF.

The chain combines TRBV15 with TRBJ2-2; 9 positions agree with TRBD2. The junction had 3 bases not matched to a gene; V was cut back by 3 bases and J by 4 bases. This CDR3 region has 15 residues. Germline assignment: CDR1 LNHNV and CDR2 YYDKDF (reference sequence). The CDR3 bases are TGTGCCACCAGCAGGGGGACTAGCAGCACCGGGGAGCTGTTTTTT. Protein product: CATSRGTSSTGELFF. Variable domain in full (rest from reference TRBV15 and TRBJ2-2): DAMVIQNPRYQVTQFGKPVTLSCSQTLNHNVMYWYQQKSSQAPKLLFHYYDKDFNNEADTPDNFQSRRPNTSFCFLDIRSPGLGDTAMYLCATSRGTSSTGELFFGEGSRLTVL.

This clone was recorded once. V gene TRBV7-6 combines with J gene TRBJ2-1; 8 bases line up with TRBD2. V shed 5 bases, J shed 9 bases, and the junction held 6 bases outside the gene matches. CDR3 length equals 13 residues. The germline V gene has CDR1 SGHVS and CDR2 FNYEAQ. The CDR3 DNA is TGTGCCAGCAGCCCCGGACTAGCAGGTGAGCAGTTCTTC. Protein: CASSPGLAGEQFF.

This chain links TRBV7-8 with TRBJ1-4; D unresolved. The CDR3 covers 13 residues. Germline V gene data show CDR1 as SGHVS and CDR2 as FQNEAQ. Trimming stripped 5 bases from V and 8 bases from J, with 12 bases between. The DNA for the CDR3 is TGTGCCAGCAGCCCCAGACTACAAGAAAAACTGTTTTTT. The encoded protein is CASSPRLQEKLFF. The full variable domain, completed using reference TRBV7-8 and TRBJ1-4, is GAGVSQSPRYKVAKRGQDVALRCDPISGHVSLFWYQQALGQGPEFLTYFQNEAQLDKSGLPSDRFFAERPEGSVSTLKIQRTQQEDSAVYLCASSPRLQEKLFFGSGTQLSVL.

V and J are TRBV5-1 and TRBJ2-1; 9 bases are shared with TRBD2. The CDR3 length is 15 residues. J gave up 8 bases and V 0 bases, and 6 bases lay outside the gene matches. CDR1 and CDR2 from the germline V gene are SGHRS and YFSETQ. The CDR3: CASSLGLAGRDEQFF. CDR3 nucleotides: TGCGCCAGCAGCTTGGGGCTAGCGGGAAGGGATGAGCAGTTCTTC.

The chain combines TRBV28 with TRBJ2-4; D not certain. Trimming took 3 bases from V and 4 from J, leaving 10 bases between them. Germline CDR1 is MDHEN and CDR2 is SYDVKM. This CDR3 contains 14 residues. CDR3: CASSFYGGKNIQYF. The CDR3 bases are TGTGCCAGCAGTTTTTACGGCGGTAAAAACATTCAGTACTTC. Full variable domain (rest looked up from reference TRBV28 and TRBJ2-4): DVKVTQSSRYLVKRTGEKVFLECVQDMDHENMFWYRQDPGLGLRLIYFSYDVKMKEKGDIPEGYSVSREKKERFSLILESASTNQTSMYLCASSFYGGKNIQYFGAGTRLSVL.

V is TRBV5-8 and J is TRBJ1-2; D is ambiguous. The ends were cut back, 1 base at V and 8 bases at J, with 9 bases in the middle. This CDR3 contains 12 residues. Germline V gene sequence: CDR1 SGHTS, CDR2 YDEGEE. CDR3 amino acids: CASSLWSSGYTF. The CDR3 DNA reads as TGTGCCAGCAGCTTGTGGTCGAGCGGCTACACCTTC.

The chain joins TRBV5-6 to TRBJ1-2, with D possibly being TRBD1 (5 bases). Germline V gives CDR1 SGHDT, CDR2 YYEEEE. The CDR3 extends over 14 amino acids. Between the trimmed V and J ends, which lost 1 base and 0 bases, there was a span of 7 bases. CDR3: CASSLRQTNYGYTF. In DNA, the CDR3 is TGTGCCAGCAGCTTGAGACAGACTAACTATGGCTACACCTTC.

V and J are TRBV5-1 and TRBJ2-7; tentative D call: TRBD1 (5 bases). The CDR3 is 19 residues long. In germline, CDR1 is SGHRS, CDR2 YFSETQ. The V and J ends lost 0 bases and 0 bases respectively, with 22 bases between them. The CDR3 nucleotides are TGCGCCAGCAGCTTGGTAGGGGCAGGGAATACGCCTCCCTCCTACGAGCAGTACTTC. Amino acids: CASSLVGAGNTPPSYEQYF.

This clone was picked up one time. The genes are TRBV30 and TRBJ2-3, with D tentatively TRBD2 (6 bases). In germline, CDR1 is GTSNPN, CDR2 SVGIG (reference sequence). Trimming removed 2 bases from V and 5 bases from J, with 20 bases in between. The CDR3 is 16 residues long. The CDR3 sequence: CAWSTGTLGIKDTQYF. CDR3 DNA sequence: TGTGCCTGGAGTACCGGGACTTTAGGGATCAAAGATACGCAGTATTTT.